This T cell receptor beta chain came from a study of cytomegalovirus exposure and HLA in healthy donors. The CDR3 consists of 13 residues. Trimming pared 2 bases from V and 6 bases from J, leaving 6 bases between. Germline assignment: CDR1 SGHRS and CDR2 YFSETQ. On this clone: Antigen unknown.

General study points: A later analysis linked a missense DCLRE1C variant to TCR beta V- and J-gene trimming. Beyond CMV serostatus, there was no information to go on about immune exposure. Cytomegalovirus-associated status was assigned to 150 or so TCR beta chains. A likely sequencing artifact accounted for one observed cluster of highly shared sequence variants.

PCR was performed using 60 Vbeta and 13 Jbeta primers. Generated by immunoSEQ multiplex PCR, the TCRdb table keeps only in-frame clones and is missing some. This table holds roughly 150,000 clones, approximately 81% found once. The J gene is TRBJ1-6, the V gene TRBV5-1, with D hard to call. The source material was PBMCs. The clonotype was recovered from a man in his forties or fifties in good health and CMV-seropositive. The CDR3 nucleotides read TGCGCCAGCAGCTTATCAATTAATTCACCCCTCCACTTT. It is translated as CASSLSINSPLHF.